The subject of this entry is one TCR beta chain. The target antigen is unknown. The data stem from a study of Graves' ophthalmopathy and Graves' hyperthyroidism. General study findings and limits: Blood contained most expanded thyroid clonotypes exceeding 0.001 frequency.

With a duration under 3 months, ophthalmopathy in the donors showed moderate-to-severe activity, CAS ≥3 and NOSPECS ≥4. The diagnosis combined clinical symptoms, thyroxine, TRAb, thyroid ultrasound and orbital computed tomography scans. PBMCs had their origin in fresh peripheral blood (10 ml). Losses at the gene ends were 6 bases for V and 3 bases for J; bases not matched to a gene: 16. Germline values: CDR1 SQVTM, CDR2 ANQGSEA. The CDR3 has 18 residues. Investigators amplified TCR beta CDR3 regions from RNA transcripts. After a first-round RT-PCR with HTBI primers, a second-round multiplex PCR was run. TCRdb fed the multiplex PCR reads into MiXCR, producing one record per CDR3 protein. The table lists around 660,000 distinct CDR3 sequences, approximately 39% of them singletons, with more than 2.5% in the top ten.

Sequencing was carried out using peripheral blood. This clonotype originated in an adult man with Graves' ophthalmopathy. The V gene is TRBV29-1, the J gene TRBJ2-7, with 14 bases matching TRBD2. The CDR3 nucleotides read TGCAGCGTGGTGGAGACCGGGACTAGCGGGAGCCCCTACTACGAGCAGTACTTC. This codes for CSVVETGTSGSPYYEQYF.